This is a list of T cell receptor beta chains from one sample in a study of regulatory dendritic cells for organ transplantation. The repertoire was sequenced with immunoSEQ multiplex PCR; TCRdb's copy has only in-frame clones and lacks some. This table has around 29,000 clones, approximately 86% appearing once. The material sequenced was naive CD8+ T cells from blood. Receptors originate from a human donor in good health. The CDR3 runs from the conserved cysteine through the conserved F or W. The D gene is left open where the match is weak. Clone size is given for some rows only: seen once, a few or many times, or a class if the clone is expanded.

TRBJ2-1 TRBD2 TRBV11-1 NA CASSLVERGADNEQFF TGTGCCAGCAGCTTAGTAGAGCGGGGGGCGGACAATGAGCAGTTCTTC
TRBJ2-7 TRBD1 TRBV27 NA CASTPVQGAYEQYF TGTGCCAGCACCCCGGTACAGGGGGCTTACGAGCAGTACTTC
TRBJ1-5 TRBD1 TRBV28 NA CASSSLRQGARNQPQHF TGTGCCAGCAGCTCTCTCCGACAGGGGGCGCGCAATCAGCCCCAGCATTTT
TRBJ2-3 TRBD1 TRBV5-6 NA CASSLVGTGATDTQYF TGTGCCAGCAGCTTAGTTGGCACAGGGGCGACAGATACGCAGTATTTT
TRBJ2-3 TRBD2 TRBV15 NA CATSRDERGRADTQYF TGTGCCACCAGCAGAGATGAGCGGGGGCGGGCAGATACGCAGTATTTT
TRBJ1-2 TRBD1 TRBV6-4 NA CASSPRDSSNYGYTF TGTGCCAGCAGTCCCCGGGACAGCTCTAACTATGGCTACACCTTC
TRBJ1-5 NA TRBV7-2 NA CASSTPTEGHQPQHF TGTGCCAGCAGCACCCCGACGGAGGGTCATCAGCCCCAGCATTTT
TRBJ2-7 NA TRBV7-6 NA CASSSLGEAYEQYF TGTGCCAGCAGCTCCCTGGGGGAGGCATACGAGCAGTACTTC
TRBJ1-1 NA TRBV13 few CASSLEGGDTEAFF TGTGCCAGCAGCTTAGAGGGAGGGGACACTGAAGCTTTCTTT
TRBJ1-2 NA TRBV29-1 few CSVLTGNYGYTF TGCAGCGTTTTAACAGGGAACTATGGCTACACCTTC
TRBJ1-5 NA TRBV4-1 NA CASSQELERGQPQHF TGCGCCAGCAGCCAAGAGCTCGAGCGGGGTCAGCCCCAGCATTTT
TRBJ2-2 TRBD2 TRBV7-8 NA CASSLKRGQGRLNTGELFF TGTGCCAGCAGCTTAAAGCGGGGGCAGGGCCGGCTTAACACCGGGGAGCTGTTTTTT
TRBJ2-1 TRBD2 TRBV14 NA CASSPGLGFAEQFF TGTGCCAGCAGCCCGGGACTAGGATTCGCTGAGCAGTTCTTC
TRBJ1-3 NA TRBV7-9 NA CASSPQKNTIYF TGTGCCAGCAGCCCACAGAAAAACACCATATATTTT
TRBJ1-5 NA TRBV21-1 NA CASSKISPGTGGPPQHF TGTGCCAGCAGCAAAATTTCCCCCGGGACAGGGGGGCCGCCCCAGCATTTT
TRBJ2-1 TRBD1 TRBV12-5 NA CASGLDQGAELNEQFF TGTGCTAGTGGTTTGGACCAGGGGGCGGAACTCAATGAGCAGTTCTTC
TRBJ2-3 NA TRBV25-1 NA CASSEWVPGLADTQYF TGTGCCAGCAGTGAATGGGTACCGGGACTTGCAGATACGCAGTATTTT
TRBJ2-3 TRBD1 TRBV27 NA CASSFLNRGVRDTQYF TGTGCCAGCAGTTTTCTGAACAGGGGGGTACGGGATACGCAGTATTTT
TRBJ2-2 TRBD1 TRBV9 NA CASSGTGGNTGELFF TGTGCCAGCAGCGGGACAGGGGGTAACACCGGGGAGCTGTTTTTT
TRBJ1-2 NA TRBV5-1 NA CASSLGGSNYGYTF TGCGCCAGCAGCTTGGGCGGATCTAACTATGGCTACACCTTC
TRBJ2-3 TRBD2 TRBV4-1 NA CASSQGPAGGADTQYF TGCGCCAGCAGCCAAGGTCCGGCGGGGGGCGCAGATACGCAGTATTTT
TRBJ2-1 TRBD2 TRBV12-5 NA CASGLVESGGGHEQFF TGTGCTAGTGGTTTGGTAGAAAGCGGGGGAGGGCATGAGCAGTTCTTC